This T cell receptor beta chain is drawn from a study of human T cells and chemical hapten exposure. This clonotype was seen repeatedly, ten times or more. The time point denotes: pre-sensitization, week 0. Noted treatment: therapeutic diphenylcyclopropenone sensitization with weekly scalp DPC. The template was total RNA from unfractionated whole blood. Original methodology: Across samples, TCR counts had a median of about 92,000 and ranged from roughly 23,224 to 690,600. Via MiXCR, TCRdb re-called the RACE reads, giving one row per CDR3 protein. These V and J calls are TCRdb output, not the study's own analysis. This table holds tens of thousands of distinct CDR3 sequences, over 9.5% found once. V lost 5 bases and J lost 1, with 13 bases in between. The CDR3 consists of 15 residues. Per germline, CDR1 SGHTA and CDR2 FQGNSA.

The sample in question was whole blood, obtained in connection with sensitization to the hapten diphenylcyclopropenone (DPC). The clonotype comes from a woman in her fifties or sixties with alopecia areata. Some clones in this sample may be carry-over from other donors' samples. The genes are TRBV7-2 and TRBJ2-3; D unclear. The CDR3 bases are TGTGCCAGCAGCCCGGGCAGGACCCGCACAGATACGCAGTATTTT. Translating gives CASSPGRTRTDTQYF.